This T cell receptor beta chain is from a study of T cells after posttransplantation cyclophosphamide. This clone has at least ten counts. Its antigen remains unknown. Per germline, CDR1 SGHRS and CDR2 YFSETQ. The germline V and J ends were trimmed by 4 bases and 8 bases, with 18 bases remaining between them. CDR3 length: 15 amino acids. Overall study findings and caveats: TRB overlap between skin or GI tissue T cells and blood was limited. Donor-recipient repertoire similarity was low at 1-2 months, rising over year one.

The method was immunoSEQ multiplex PCR; TCRdb's version includes in-frame clones alone and lacks a portion of them. This sample has tens of thousands of clones, each found more than once. The rearrangement links TRBV5-1 to TRBJ1-4, with D hard to call. The sequencing input was PBMCs. This sequence originates from a woman aged 50 to 60 in good health and a related stem cell transplant donor. The CDR3 sequence is CASSRFTTTMEKLFF. In DNA, the CDR3 is TGCGCCAGCAGCCGGTTCACTACTACCATGGAAAAACTGTTTTTT.